The sequence of this T cell receptor (beta chain) was determined in a study of OX40 agonist ivuxolimab in advanced cancers. For the wider study: The costimulatory receptor OX40 (CD134) was targeted by ivuxolimab, a fully human IgG2 agonistic monoclonal antibody. Intravenous ivuxolimab was administered to patients every 2 weeks at six dose levels: 0.01, 0.1, 0.3, 1.5, 3 and 10 mg/kg. In the dose-escalation cohort, around four fifths of patients were male, and the mean age was roughly 60 years with a range of roughly 20 to 80. The paper describes the monotherapy dose-escalation part (N = 52 patients) of the phase I trial of ivuxolimab. Peripheral TCRbeta sequencing was intended to test whether TCR sequence diversity was altered and clonal T-cell expansion was caused by ivuxolimab. Patients were allowed to have had prior anti-PD-1, anti-PD-L1 or anti-CTLA-4 therapy, and roughly two fifths of the dose-escalation patients had been treated with checkpoint inhibitors. Three dose-escalation patients achieved partial responses, one with hepatocellular carcinoma and two with cutaneous melanoma. Of the roughly 51 patients in dose escalation, 19 had hepatocellular carcinoma, approximately 15 had melanoma, 9 had renal cell carcinoma and 9 had head and neck cancer. Overall study results and their limits: The antigen specificity of the clonally expanded peripheral T cells was not determined. Low levels of normalized T-cell clonal expansion were also seen in some patients who did not respond. After ivuxolimab, expanded clones were on average more numerous among CD8+ T cells than among CD4+ T cells. At doses of 0.1 to 3.0 mg/kg, clonal expansion of both CD4+ and CD8+ blood T cells was observed from baseline to week 6. Partial responders in the 0.1-3.0 mg/kg groups had among the lowest normalized peripheral clonal expansion, especially among CD8+ T cells.

A note on this clone: This clone's antigen is unknown. The record has no base qualities; no much larger clone is one base away.

Genomic DNA was extracted from sorted cells for sequencing of the TCRbeta CDR3 region. The immunoSEQ Assay was used for sequencing of TCRbeta CDR3 regions. Entries here come from immuneACCESS through TCRdb and include only in-frame sequences with V and J called. Some clones fail to appear in such tables; in the studies checked, an unresolved V gene covers under half of the shortfall, and the cause of the remainder is unknown. The sample records 40,000 to 50,000 clones, 89% of which are singletons. Clones ranked in the top ten supply approximately 0.62% of the sample. The trial excluded patients who had a history of autoimmune disease or who were on systemic immunosuppression. In every dose cohort, peripheral blood was drawn for TCR sequencing at baseline, cycle 4 day 1, and cycle 7 day 1. The samples were drawn from a first-in-human, open-label, multicenter phase I dose-escalation trial of ivuxolimab. Adults with locally advanced or metastatic head and neck squamous cell, hepatocellular, melanoma or renal cell carcinoma were enrolled in the trial. Before TCR sequencing, CD4+ T cells and CD8+ T cells from peripheral blood were sorted into separate populations.

The CDR3 holds 13 amino acids from the cysteine to the phenylalanine. Only the CDR3 region is kept as DNA, spanning 39 bases read in frame from base 1. Sequences SGHRS (CDR1) and YFSETQ (CDR2) are obtained from the germline V gene. Deletion took 0 bases off V and 2 bases off J, with a span of 5 bases between the germline ends. The receptor was isolated from an adult with an advanced solid tumor such as melanoma, head and neck, liver or kidney cancer. The chain is made from TRBV5-1 and TRBJ1-2, with an unclear D gene assignment. The input for sequencing was CD4+ or CD8+ T cells sorted from blood, taken in a trial of the OX40 agonist ivuxolimab. The nucleotide sequence reads as follows: TGCGCCAGCAGCTTGGGAGAGAACTATGGCTACACCTTC. Its product reads: CASSLGENYGYTF.